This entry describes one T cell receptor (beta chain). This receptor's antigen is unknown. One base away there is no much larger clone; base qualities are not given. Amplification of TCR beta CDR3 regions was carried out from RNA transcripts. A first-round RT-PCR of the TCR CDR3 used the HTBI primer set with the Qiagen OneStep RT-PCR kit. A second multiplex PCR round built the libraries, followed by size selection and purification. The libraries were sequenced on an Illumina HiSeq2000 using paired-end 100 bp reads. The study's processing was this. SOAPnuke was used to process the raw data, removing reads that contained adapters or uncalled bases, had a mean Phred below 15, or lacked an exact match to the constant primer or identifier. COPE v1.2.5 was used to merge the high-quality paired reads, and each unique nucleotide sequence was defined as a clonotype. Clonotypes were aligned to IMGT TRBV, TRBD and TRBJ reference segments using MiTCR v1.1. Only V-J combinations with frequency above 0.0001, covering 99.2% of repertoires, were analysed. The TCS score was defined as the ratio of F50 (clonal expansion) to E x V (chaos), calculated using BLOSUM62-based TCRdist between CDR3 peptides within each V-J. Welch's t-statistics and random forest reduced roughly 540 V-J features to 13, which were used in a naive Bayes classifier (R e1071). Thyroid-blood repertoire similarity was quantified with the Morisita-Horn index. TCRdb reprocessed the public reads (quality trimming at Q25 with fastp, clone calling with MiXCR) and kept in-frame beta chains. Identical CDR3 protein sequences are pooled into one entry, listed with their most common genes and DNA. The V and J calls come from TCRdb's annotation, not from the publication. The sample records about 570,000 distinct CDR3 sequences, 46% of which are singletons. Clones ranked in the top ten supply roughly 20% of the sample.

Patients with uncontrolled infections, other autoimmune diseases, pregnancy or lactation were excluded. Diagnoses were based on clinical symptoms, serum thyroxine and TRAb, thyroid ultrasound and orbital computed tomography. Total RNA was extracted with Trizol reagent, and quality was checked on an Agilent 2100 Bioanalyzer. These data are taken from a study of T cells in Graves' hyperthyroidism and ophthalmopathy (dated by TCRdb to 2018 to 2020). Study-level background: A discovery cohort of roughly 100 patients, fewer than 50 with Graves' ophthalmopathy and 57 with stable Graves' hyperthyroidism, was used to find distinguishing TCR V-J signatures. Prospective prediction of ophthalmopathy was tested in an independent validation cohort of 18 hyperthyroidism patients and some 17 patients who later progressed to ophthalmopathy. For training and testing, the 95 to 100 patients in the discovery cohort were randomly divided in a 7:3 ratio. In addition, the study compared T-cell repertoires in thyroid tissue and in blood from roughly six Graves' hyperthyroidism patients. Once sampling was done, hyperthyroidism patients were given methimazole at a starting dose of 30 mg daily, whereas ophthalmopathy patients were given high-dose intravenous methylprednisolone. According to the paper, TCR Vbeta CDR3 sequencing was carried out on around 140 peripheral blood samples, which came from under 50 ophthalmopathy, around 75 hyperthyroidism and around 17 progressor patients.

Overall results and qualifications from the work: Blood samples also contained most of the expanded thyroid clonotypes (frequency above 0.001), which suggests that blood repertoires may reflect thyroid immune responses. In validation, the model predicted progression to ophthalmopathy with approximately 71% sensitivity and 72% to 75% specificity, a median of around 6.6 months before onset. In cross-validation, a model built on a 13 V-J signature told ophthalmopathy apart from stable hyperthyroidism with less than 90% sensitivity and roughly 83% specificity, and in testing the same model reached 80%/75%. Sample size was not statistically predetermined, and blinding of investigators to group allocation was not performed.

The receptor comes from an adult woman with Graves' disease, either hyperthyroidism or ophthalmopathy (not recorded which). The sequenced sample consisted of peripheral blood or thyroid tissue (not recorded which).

The nucleotides read TGTGCCAGCAGCGGGGTTCATACCGGGGAGCTGTTTTTT. This gives the protein CASSGVHTGELFF. The rearranged chain carries TRBV9 and TRBJ2-2; the D gene assignment is ambiguous. Reading from cysteine to phenylalanine, the CDR3 counts 13 amino acids. The kept DNA is CDR3 alone, 39 bases in frame from the first base. V is clipped by 3 bases and J by 5 bases, and the sequence between their germline boundaries is 8 bases long. According to the germline V gene, CDR1 reads SGDLS and CDR2 reads YYNGEE.